This passage covers 32 T cell receptor beta chains from one sample sequenced in a study of post-analysis software for immune sequencing data (dated by TCRdb to about 2015). General findings and caveats noted by the study authors: Significantly higher frequencies in patients than in controls were found for roughly 5 TRBV segments, including TRBV5-6, TRBV5-1 and TRBV20-1.

For these receptors, no antigen is known. The protocol used for the library was PCR. Sequencing relied on an Illumina HiSeq 2500. To reduce PCR and sequencing biases, unique molecular identifiers were built into the TCR beta cDNA libraries. The public reads were quality trimmed at Q25 with fastp and then assembled into clones with MiXCR by TCRdb, keeping productive beta chains. Here each entry gathers all rows of one CDR3 protein and keeps the most common genes and DNA. This sample has 750,000 to 950,000 distinct CDR3 sequences in its table, and 35% to 55% of those were observed once. The ten largest account for approximately 5% of the sample. Sample: blood. These receptors were collected from a girl aged 10-17 years with multiple sclerosis.

J is TRBJ2-3 and V is TRBV2; D tentatively reads TRBD1 or TRBD2 (5 bases each). Germline V lookup: CDR1 SNHLY, CDR2 FYNNEI. The CDR3 has 16 residues. Trimming removed 6 bases at V and 2 bases at J, with 18 bases between. CDR3 DNA: TGTGCCAGCAGCCCCGGGGACGTGGGACCCACAGATACGCAGTATTTT. Its protein is CASSPGDVGPTDTQYF. Together with reference TRBV2 and TRBJ2-3, the CDR3 gives the full variable domain: EPEVTQTPSHQVTQMGQEVILRCVPISNHLYFYWYRQILGQKVEFLVSFYNNEISEKSEIFDDQFSVERPDGSNFTLKIRSTKLEDSAMYFCASSPGDVGPTDTQYFGPGTRLTVL.

CDR3 residues: CASSSTPRDRVGDQPQHF. The CDR3 DNA reads as TGTGCCAGCAGCTCCACCCCGAGGGACAGGGTAGGTGATCAGCCCCAGCATTTT. The chain links TRBV7-8 to TRBJ1-5; 9 bases agree with TRBD1. Trimming removed 4 bases from V and 5 bases from J; junction bases left unmatched: 15. Germline CDR1 reads SGHVS; CDR2 reads FQNEAQ. This CDR3 contains 18 residues.

V and J are TRBV9 and TRBJ2-5; 7 nucleotides align to TRBD2. The CDR3 contains 15 residues. Germline V gives CDR1 SGDLS, CDR2 YYNGEE. The ends lost 0 bases at V and 11 bases at J; junction bases unmatched: 13. The CDR3 region is CASSVEGRADNEQYF. The CDR3 region has the DNA TGTGCCAGCAGCGTAGAAGGGAGGGCGGACAATGAGCAGTACTTC.

V is TRBV10-3 and J is TRBJ2-5, with 7 bases aligning to TRBD2. With 2 bases clipped from V and 5 bases from J, the junction kept 2 bases outside the gene matches. This CDR3 is 13 amino acids long. Germline assignment: CDR1 ENHRY and CDR2 SYGVKD. The CDR3 region has the DNA TGTGCCATCAGTGAGAAACTAGCGGAGACCCAGTACTTC. Encoded protein: CAISEKLAETQYF.

The chain uses TRBV7-2 and TRBJ2-3, with 10 bases fitting TRBD2. V gave up 4 bases and J gave up 0 bases; unmatched junction bases: 1. The CDR3 runs to 15 residues. Germline CDR1 reads SGHTA; CDR2 reads FQGNSA. CDR3 sequence: CASSWGLASTDTQYF. The CDR3 DNA sequence: TGTGCCAGCAGCTGGGGACTAGCGAGCACAGATACGCAGTATTTT.

This clonotype was recorded at least ten times. The chain is built from TRBV10-3 and TRBJ2-7; TRBD1 agrees at 11 bases. Germline-derived CDR1 and CDR2 are ENHRY and SYGVKD. This CDR3 has 11 amino acids. CDR3 sequence reads: CGTGGRDEQYF. CDR3 sequence (DNA): TGTGGGACAGGGGGCCGCGACGAGCAGTACTTC.

Only a few counts were recorded for this clonotype. The chain carries TRBV27 and TRBJ2-7; a weak D match, TRBD2 (6 bases). There are 15 residues in the CDR3. V was pared by 5 bases and J by 3 bases, with 17 bases between. Germline-derived CDR1 and CDR2 are MNHEY and SMNVEV (reference sequence). For the CDR3, the DNA is TGTGCCAGCAGTCCCGATTTGGAGGGGCGCTACGAGCAGTACTTC. This encodes CASSPDLEGRYEQYF.

The V call is TRBV28, the J call TRBJ2-1, with 8 nucleotides matching TRBD2. CDR1 MDHEN and CDR2 SYDVKM come from the germline V gene. This CDR3 comprises 13 residues. The trim removed 7 bases at V and 8 bases at J, leaving 7 bases unmatched. The CDR3 DNA reads TGTGCCAGCACCTGGGGCGGGAGGTATGAGCAGTTCTTC. Residues: CASTWGGRYEQFF.

V is TRBV5-8 and J is TRBJ1-4, with 12 bases that match TRBD1. Losses at the gene ends were 4 bases for V and 12 bases for J; bases not matched to a gene: 7. Germline V gene lookup returns CDR1 SGHTS and CDR2 YDEGEE. CDR3 length: 14 residues. The CDR3 sequence: CASSPGQGAQELFF. The CDR3 coding sequence is TGTGCCAGCAGCCCGGGACAGGGGGCACAGGAACTGTTTTTT.

This clonotype has a handful of counts. This chain uses TRBV15 with TRBJ2-7; D is uncertain. Germline lookup yields CDR1 LNHNV and CDR2 YYDKDF (reference sequence). The CDR3 totals 13 residues. V lost 0 bases and J lost 3, with 6 bases in between. CDR3 protein: CATSRDQDYEQYF. The CDR3 region has the DNA TGTGCCACCAGCAGAGATCAGGACTACGAGCAGTACTTC.

This chain connects TRBV20-1 to TRBJ2-3, with 7 bases identical to TRBD2. With V trimmed by 3 bases and J by 1 base, 4 bases remained unmatched. The germline CDR1 and CDR2 sequences are DFQATT and SNEGSKA (reference sequence). The CDR3 runs to 14 residues. This CDR3 is CSARRRERTDTQYF. CDR3 nucleotides: TGCAGTGCTAGGCGGCGGGAGCGCACAGATACGCAGTATTTT.

The chain has TRBV20-1 and TRBJ2-5; perhaps TRBD1 as D (6 bases). V was clipped by 5 bases and J by 5 bases, with 30 bases between them. Germline CDR1 is DFQATT and CDR2 is SNEGSKA (reference sequence). CDR3 length: 18 amino acids. This CDR3 is CSAPAGLGMGALVETQYF. CDR3 in DNA: TGCAGTGCTCCAGCCGGCTTAGGGATGGGGGCCCTCGTCGAGACCCAGTACTTC.

V gene TRBV28 combines with J gene TRBJ2-2, with unresolved D. V lost 3 bases, J lost 6 bases, and 8 bases lay in between. The V gene's germline CDR1 is MDHEN and CDR2 SYDVKM. CDR3 length equals 13 residues. CDR3 loop: CASSFRPAGELFF. CDR3 bases: TGTGCCAGCAGTTTTCGACCCGCCGGGGAGCTGTTTTTT.

This CDR3 reads CASSPRDRVLSNTGELFF. In nucleotides, the CDR3 is TGTGCCAGCAGTCCCCGGGACAGAGTCCTGTCGAACACCGGGGAGCTGTTTTTT. The rearrangement uses TRBV6-1 and TRBJ2-2, with 7 nucleotides matching TRBD1. CDR1 and CDR2 from the germline V gene are MNHNS and SASEGT. This CDR3 region has 18 residues. The junction had 12 bases not matched to a gene; V was cut back by 5 bases and J by 0 bases.

This chain uses TRBV7-2 with TRBJ1-2; no clear D. Trimming removed 1 base at V and 7 bases at J, with 13 bases between. This CDR3 is 14 amino acids long. The germline CDR1 and CDR2 sequences are SGHTA and FQGNSA. The CDR3 DNA is TGTGCCAGCAGCTTAGACCCGGGCCTGTCTGGCTACACCTTC. This encodes CASSLDPGLSGYTF. The variable domain in full, with the rest retrieved from reference TRBV7-2 and TRBJ1-2, is GAGVSQSPSNKVTEKGKDVELRCDPISGHTALYWYRQSLGQGLEFLIYFQGNSAPDKSGLPSDRFSAERTGGSVSTLTIQRTQQEDSAVYLCASSLDPGLSGYTFGSGTRLTVV.

This clonotype was seen only a few times. The chain couples TRBV27 to TRBJ2-5; 7 bases fit TRBD2. The germline V gene encodes CDR1 MNHEY and CDR2 SMNVEV (reference sequence). The CDR3 is 13 amino acids. V shed 6 bases and J 7 bases; nucleotides not matched to a gene: 8. DNA for the CDR3: TGTGCCAGCAGAGCTGGACTAGACGGGACCCAGTACTTC. The encoded protein is CASRAGLDGTQYF.

This clonotype has a handful of counts. CDR3 protein: CASGPGAGANVLTF. CDR3 nucleotides: TGTGCCAGCGGTCCCGGGGCTGGGGCCAACGTCCTGACTTTC. This chain uses TRBV12-3 or TRBV12-4 with TRBJ2-6; D perhaps matches TRBD2 (5 bases). This CDR3 region has 14 residues. V was clipped by 8 bases and J by 2 bases, with 10 bases between them.

V and J are TRBV7-9 and TRBJ2-7; TRBD1 matches at 9 bases. Germline CDR1 and CDR2: SEHNR and FQNEAQ (reference sequence). Trimming took 3 bases from V and 6 from J; bases not matched to a gene: 9. The length of the CDR3 is 15 residues. In DNA, the CDR3 is TGTGCCAGCAGCTTTTTCGGACAGGGGACGGCCGAGCAGTACTTC. Its translation: CASSFFGQGTAEQYF. The full variable domain, its missing parts supplied by reference TRBV7-9 and TRBJ2-7, is DTGVSQNPRHKITKRGQNVTFRCDPISEHNRLYWYRQTLGQGPEFLTYFQNEAQLEKSRLLSDRFSAERPKGSFSTLEIQRTEQGDSAMYLCASSFFGQGTAEQYFGPGTRLTVT.

This clonotype has a handful of counts. The CDR3 spells CASSEIPGNQPQHF. DNA of the CDR3: TGTGCCAGCAGTGAAATACCGGGGAATCAGCCCCAGCATTTT. The chain is built from TRBV6-1 and TRBJ1-5, with D unclear. V was clipped by 2 bases and J by 4 bases, with 9 bases between them. This CDR3 spans 14 amino acids. Germline loops: CDR1 MNHNS, CDR2 SASEGT.

The J gene is TRBJ2-5, the V gene TRBV4-1; 9 positions match TRBD2. The CDR3 is 17 amino acids. Losses at the gene ends were 0 bases for V and 4 bases for J; bases not matched to a gene: 9. From germline, CDR1 is MGHRA and CDR2 YSYEKL. The CDR3 DNA sequence: TGCGCCAGCAGCCAAGAGACTAGCGGACCCTGGAGAGAGACCCAGTACTTC. Its protein product is CASSQETSGPWRETQYF.

The V gene is TRBV7-9, the J gene TRBJ2-5; TRBD2 agrees at 9 bases. This CDR3 comprises 14 residues. Germline values: CDR1 SEHNR, CDR2 FQNEAQ (reference sequence). Unmatched junction bases numbered 2, after V lost 1 base and J lost 5 bases. CDR3 sequence reads: CASSLGTSVETQYF. The CDR3 nucleotides are TGTGCCAGCAGCTTAGGGACTAGCGTGGAGACCCAGTACTTC. The variable domain in full, completed from reference TRBV7-9 and TRBJ2-5, reads DTGVSQNPRHKITKRGQNVTFRCDPISEHNRLYWYRQTLGQGPEFLTYFQNEAQLEKSRLLSDRFSAERPKGSFSTLEIQRTEQGDSAMYLCASSLGTSVETQYFGPGTRLLVL.

Remarks on this clonotype: Its ends do not fully match the called genes, so a read error is possible. This chain connects TRBV3-1 to TRBJ2-5; 8 bases line up with TRBD1. This CDR3 has 12 residues. Germline V gene data show CDR1 as LGHDT and CDR2 as YNNKEL (reference sequence). This CDR3 reads CAGRNRGETQYF. The CDR3 bases are TGTGCCGGCAGAAACAGGGGGGAGACCCAGTACTTC.

This clonotype was seen more than once but under ten times. The chain uses TRBV20-1 and TRBJ2-3; a possible D gene is TRBD2 (5 bases). The V end was cut by 4 bases, the J end by 1 base, with 12 bases between. Germline CDR1 DFQATT, CDR2 SNEGSKA (reference sequence). This CDR3 region has 14 residues. This chain's CDR3 is CSANQEAGTDTQYF. The CDR3 DNA reads as TGCAGTGCTAATCAGGAGGCGGGCACAGATACGCAGTATTTT.

This clonotype was seen a handful of times. The rearrangement uses TRBV7-2 and TRBJ2-3; D ambiguous. This CDR3 spans 13 amino acids. V lost 2 bases and J lost 6, with 9 bases in between. Looked up from germline, CDR1 is SGHTA and CDR2 is FQGNSA. The CDR3 DNA reads as TGTGCCAGCAGCTTATTCTCGGCGGATACGCAGTATTTT. Translation: CASSLFSADTQYF.

This clonotype was recorded a few times. The chain couples TRBV7-9 to TRBJ2-3; tentatively, D is TRBD2 (5 bases). V lost 5 bases and J 1 base, leaving 13 bases between the germline ends. This CDR3 region has 15 residues. Germline V gene lookup returns CDR1 SEHNR and CDR2 FQNEAQ (reference sequence). The CDR3 sequence: CASSNPGMGTDTQYF. In DNA form, the CDR3 reads TGTGCCAGCAGCAATCCCGGGATGGGCACAGATACGCAGTATTTT. The variable domain in full, completed from reference TRBV7-9 and TRBJ2-3, reads DTGVSQNPRHKITKRGQNVTFRCDPISEHNRLYWYRQTLGQGPEFLTYFQNEAQLEKSRLLSDRFSAERPKGSFSTLEIQRTEQGDSAMYLCASSNPGMGTDTQYFGPGTRLTVL.

This rearrangement joins TRBV12-3 or TRBV12-4 to TRBJ1-2; 7 nucleotides match TRBD1. Trimming at V came to 6 bases and at J to 2 bases, leaving 6 bases not matched to a gene. The CDR3 loop spans 14 amino acids. The CDR3 spells CASRRQGVNYGYTF. CDR3 nucleotide sequence: TGTGCCAGCAGGAGACAGGGAGTAAACTATGGCTACACCTTC.

The rearrangement uses TRBV6-1 and TRBJ1-4; no definite D call. The CDR3 runs 13 residues. V lost 3 bases and J 8 bases, leaving 10 bases between the germline ends. Looked up from germline, CDR1 is MNHNS and CDR2 is SASEGT. The DNA of the CDR3 is TGTGCCAGCAGTGACACCCTGAGAGAAAAACTGTTTTTT. Translated: CASSDTLREKLFF.

The chain carries TRBV5-1 and TRBJ2-3, with 11 bases identical to TRBD1. There are 16 residues in the CDR3. The trim removed 0 bases at V and 5 bases at J, leaving 5 bases unmatched. Germline CDR1 reads SGHRS; CDR2 reads YFSETQ. CDR3 loop: CASSLAGTGGKDTQYF. CDR3 nucleotides: TGCGCCAGCAGCTTGGCCGGGACAGGGGGAAAAGATACGCAGTATTTT.

This clonotype was recorded a few times. V is TRBV7-8 and J is TRBJ2-6; 8 positions match TRBD2. After removal of 4 bases from V and 0 bases from J, the junction contained 8 bases not matched to a gene. The CDR3 is 18 residues long. Germline V gene data show CDR1 as SGHVS and CDR2 as FQNEAQ. CDR3 bases: TGTGCCAGCAGCTCCCCCAGCGGGAGAACCTCTGGGGCCAACGTCCTGACTTTC. Translating it yields CASSSPSGRTSGANVLTF.

The chain's CDR3 is CASSQDGRALTFYTF. The CDR3 DNA reads as TGTGCCAGCAGCCAAGATGGCAGAGCCCTTACATTTTACACCTTC. The chain uses TRBV3-1 and TRBJ1-2; D call uncertain. The V gene's germline CDR1 is LGHDT and CDR2 YNNKEL (reference sequence). Trimming pared 0 bases from V and 11 bases from J, leaving 19 bases between. This CDR3 spans 15 amino acids. The complete variable domain, with remaining parts taken from reference TRBV3-1 and TRBJ1-2, reads DTAVSQTPKYLVTQMGNDKSIKCEQNLGHDTMYWYKQDSKKFLKIMFSYNNKELIINETVPNRFSPKSPDKAHLNLHINSLELGDSAVYFCASSQDGRALTFYTFGSGTRLTVV.

As DNA, the CDR3 is TGTGCCAGCAGCTTAAGAGTTAGCGGATACGAGCAGTACTTC. Residues: CASSLRVSGYEQYF. The genes are TRBV13 and TRBJ2-7; D is possibly TRBD2 (6 bases). The CDR3 runs 14 residues. The germline CDR1 and CDR2 sequences are PRHDT and FYEKMQ (reference sequence). With 2 bases removed from V and 4 bases from J, the gap between germline ends came to 12 bases.

This clonotype was found a few times. The chain links TRBV27 to TRBJ1-2; 8 bases match TRBD1. Losses at the gene ends were 8 bases for V and 6 bases for J; bases not matched to a gene: 8. The length of the CDR3 is 13 residues. Germline V gene sequence: CDR1 MNHEY, CDR2 SMNVEV (reference sequence). CDR3 DNA: TGTGCCAGCTCCTTCAGGGGGCTCGATGGCTACACCTTC. Amino acids: CASSFRGLDGYTF.